This T cell receptor beta chain comes out of a study of cytomegalovirus exposure and HLA in healthy donors. Broader study findings: Reports state that TCR beta sequences accurately predicted most subjects' HLA-A and HLA-B alleles. V- and J-gene trimming in TCR beta was tied to a missense DCLRE1C variant by an analysis performed later. A list of 150 or so TCR beta chains associated with cytomegalovirus was given.

Worth noting for this clone: Its antigen is not known.

Vbeta (60) and Jbeta (13) primers were used in the PCR. Some clones are missing from TCRdb's copy, which holds only in-frame ones; the method was immunoSEQ multiplex PCR. The data show roughly 200,000 clones, 79% seen once. The germline V gene encodes CDR1 MGHRA and CDR2 YSYEKL. The CDR3 is made up of 16 amino acids. The V segment lost 2 bases and the J segment 4 bases; nucleotides outside the gene matches: 3. The sequence was collected from a girl aged 10 to 17 in good health and CMV-seropositive. Sequenced input: PBMCs. V usage is TRBV4-1 and J usage is TRBJ2-1, with 12 bases lining up with TRBD2. The CDR3 nucleotides read TGCGCCAGCAGCCAACCCGGGACTAGCGGGTACAATGAGCAGTTCTTC. The encoded protein is CASSQPGTSGYNEQFF.